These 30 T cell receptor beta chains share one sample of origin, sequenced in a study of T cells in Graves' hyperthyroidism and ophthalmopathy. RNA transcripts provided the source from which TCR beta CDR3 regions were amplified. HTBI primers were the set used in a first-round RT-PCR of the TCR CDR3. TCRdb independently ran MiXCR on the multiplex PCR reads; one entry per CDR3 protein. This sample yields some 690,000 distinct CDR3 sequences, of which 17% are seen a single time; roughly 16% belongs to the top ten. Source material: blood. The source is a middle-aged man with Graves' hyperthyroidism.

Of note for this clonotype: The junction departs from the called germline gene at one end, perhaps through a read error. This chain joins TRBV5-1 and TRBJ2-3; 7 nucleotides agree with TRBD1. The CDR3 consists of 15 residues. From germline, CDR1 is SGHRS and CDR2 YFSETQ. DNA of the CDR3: TGTGCCAGCAGCTCGGGGACAGATAGCACAGATACGCAGTGTTTT. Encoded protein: CASSSGTDSTDTQCF.

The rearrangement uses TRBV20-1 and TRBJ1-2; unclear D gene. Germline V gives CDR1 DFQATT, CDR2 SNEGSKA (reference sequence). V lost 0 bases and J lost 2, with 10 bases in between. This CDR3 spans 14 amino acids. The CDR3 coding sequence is TGCAGTGCTAGAGAGGATCGGGGAAACTATGGCTACACCTTC. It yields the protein CSAREDRGNYGYTF.

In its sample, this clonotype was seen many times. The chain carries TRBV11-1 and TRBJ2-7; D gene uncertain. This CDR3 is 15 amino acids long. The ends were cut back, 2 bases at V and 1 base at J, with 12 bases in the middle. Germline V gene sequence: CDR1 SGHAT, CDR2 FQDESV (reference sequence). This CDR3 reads CASSLSASLSYEQYF. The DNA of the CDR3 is TGTGCCAGCAGCTTATCGGCCTCACTATCCTACGAGCAGTACTTC.

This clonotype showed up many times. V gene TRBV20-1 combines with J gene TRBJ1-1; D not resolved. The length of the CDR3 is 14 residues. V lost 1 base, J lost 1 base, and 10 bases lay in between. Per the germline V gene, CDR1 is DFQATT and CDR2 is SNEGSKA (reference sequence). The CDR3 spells CSARGLAENTEAFF. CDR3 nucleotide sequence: TGCAGTGCTAGAGGTTTGGCAGAGAACACTGAAGCTTTCTTT.

The CDR3 region is CASSFRSTRDRSINPNTGELFF. The CDR3 DNA sequence: TGTGCCAGCAGTTTCAGATCAACCCGGGACAGGTCCATAAACCCGAACACCGGGGAGCTGTTTTTT. The chain carries TRBV28 and TRBJ2-2, with 8 nucleotides matching TRBD1. This CDR3 contains 22 residues. Germline values: CDR1 MDHEN, CDR2 SYDVKM. The junction had 21 bases not matched to a gene; V was cut back by 3 bases and J by 0 bases.

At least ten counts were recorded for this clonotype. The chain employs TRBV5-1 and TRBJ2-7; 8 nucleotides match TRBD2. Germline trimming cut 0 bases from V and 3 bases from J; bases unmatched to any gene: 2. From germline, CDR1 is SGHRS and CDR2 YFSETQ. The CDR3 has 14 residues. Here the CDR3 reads CASSLEGTSYEQYF. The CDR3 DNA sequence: TGCGCCAGCAGCTTGGAGGGGACTAGCTACGAGCAGTACTTC.

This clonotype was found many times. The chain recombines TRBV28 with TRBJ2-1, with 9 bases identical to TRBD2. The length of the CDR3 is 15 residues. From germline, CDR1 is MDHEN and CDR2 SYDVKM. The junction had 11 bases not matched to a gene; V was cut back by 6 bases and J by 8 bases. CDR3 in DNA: TGTGCCAGCAGCCTACGCGGTAGCGGGAGCGATGAGCAGTTCTTC. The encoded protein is CASSLRGSGSDEQFF.

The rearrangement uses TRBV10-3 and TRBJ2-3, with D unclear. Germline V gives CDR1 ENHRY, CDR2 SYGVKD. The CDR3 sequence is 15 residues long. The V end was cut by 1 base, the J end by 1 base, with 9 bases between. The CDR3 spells CAISEFGSRTDTQYF. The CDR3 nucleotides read TGTGCCATCAGTGAGTTCGGGTCCCGCACAGATACGCAGTATTTT.

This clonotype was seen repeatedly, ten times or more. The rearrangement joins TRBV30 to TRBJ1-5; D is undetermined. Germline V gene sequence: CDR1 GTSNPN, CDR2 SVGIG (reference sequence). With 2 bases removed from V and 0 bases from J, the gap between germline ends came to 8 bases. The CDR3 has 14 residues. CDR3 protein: CAWSSRYSNQPQHF. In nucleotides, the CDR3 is TGTGCCTGGAGTTCGAGATATAGCAATCAGCCCCAGCATTTT.

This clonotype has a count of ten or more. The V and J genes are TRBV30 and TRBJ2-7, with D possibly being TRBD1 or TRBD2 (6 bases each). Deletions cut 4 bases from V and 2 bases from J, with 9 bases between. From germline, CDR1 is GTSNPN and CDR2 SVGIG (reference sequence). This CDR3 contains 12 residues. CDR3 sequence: CAWTGGPYEQYF. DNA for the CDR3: TGTGCCTGGACCGGGGGCCCCTACGAGCAGTACTTC.

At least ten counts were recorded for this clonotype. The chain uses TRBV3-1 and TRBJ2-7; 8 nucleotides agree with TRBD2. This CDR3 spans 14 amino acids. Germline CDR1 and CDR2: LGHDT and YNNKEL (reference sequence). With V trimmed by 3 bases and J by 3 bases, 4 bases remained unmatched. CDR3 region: CASSQRSGSYEQYF. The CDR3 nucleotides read TGTGCCAGCAGCCAGAGAAGCGGGAGCTACGAGCAGTACTTC.

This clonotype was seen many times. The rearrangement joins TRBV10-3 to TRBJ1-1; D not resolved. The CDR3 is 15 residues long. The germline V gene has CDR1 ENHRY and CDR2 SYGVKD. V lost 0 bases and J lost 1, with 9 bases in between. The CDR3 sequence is CAISESITSNTEAFF. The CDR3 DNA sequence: TGTGCCATCAGTGAGTCCATCACTTCGAACACTGAAGCTTTCTTT.

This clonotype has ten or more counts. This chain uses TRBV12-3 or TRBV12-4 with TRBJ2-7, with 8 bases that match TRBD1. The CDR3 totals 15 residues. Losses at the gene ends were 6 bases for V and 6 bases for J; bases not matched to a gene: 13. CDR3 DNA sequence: TGTGCCAGCAGCCGACCTGGGACAGGAATGAGCGAGCAGTACTTC. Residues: CASSRPGTGMSEQYF.

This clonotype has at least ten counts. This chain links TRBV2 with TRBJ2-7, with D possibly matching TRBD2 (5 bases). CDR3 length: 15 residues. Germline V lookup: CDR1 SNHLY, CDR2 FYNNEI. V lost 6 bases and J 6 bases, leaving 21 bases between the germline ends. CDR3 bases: TGTGCCAGCAGCCCCAGCTGGGGAGCTTCCGGCGAGCAGTACTTC. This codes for CASSPSWGASGEQYF.

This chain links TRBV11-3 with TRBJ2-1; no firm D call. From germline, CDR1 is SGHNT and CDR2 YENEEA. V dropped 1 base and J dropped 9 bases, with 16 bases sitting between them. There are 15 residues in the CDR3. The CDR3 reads CASSLGSDAGLEQFF. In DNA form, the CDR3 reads TGTGCCAGCAGCTTAGGGTCCGACGCTGGCCTTGAGCAGTTCTTC.

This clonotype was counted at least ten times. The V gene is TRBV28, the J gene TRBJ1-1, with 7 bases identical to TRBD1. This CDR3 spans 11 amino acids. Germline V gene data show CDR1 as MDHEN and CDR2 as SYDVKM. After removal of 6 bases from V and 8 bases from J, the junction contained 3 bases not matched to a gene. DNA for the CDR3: TGTGCCAGCAGGTCGGGACAGGAAGCTTTCTTT. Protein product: CASRSGQEAFF.

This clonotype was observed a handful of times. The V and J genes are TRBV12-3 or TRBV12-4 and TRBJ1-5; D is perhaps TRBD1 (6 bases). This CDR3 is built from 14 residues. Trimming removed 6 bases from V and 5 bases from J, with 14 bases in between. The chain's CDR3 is CASSQDRNYQPQHF. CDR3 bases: TGTGCCAGCAGCCAAGACAGGAATTATCAGCCCCAGCATTTT.

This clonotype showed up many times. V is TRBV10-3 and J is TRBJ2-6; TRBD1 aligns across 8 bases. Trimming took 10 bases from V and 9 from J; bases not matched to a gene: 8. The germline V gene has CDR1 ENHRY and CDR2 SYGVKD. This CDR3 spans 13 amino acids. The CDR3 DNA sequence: TGTGCCACCAGAAAAGACAGGGGCAACGTCCTGACTTTC. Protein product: CATRKDRGNVLTF.

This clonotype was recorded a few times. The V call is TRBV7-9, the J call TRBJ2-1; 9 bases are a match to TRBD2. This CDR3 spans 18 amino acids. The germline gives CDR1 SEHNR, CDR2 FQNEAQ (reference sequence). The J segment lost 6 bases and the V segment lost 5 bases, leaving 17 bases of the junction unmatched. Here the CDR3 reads CASSLEGIGGRAINEQFF. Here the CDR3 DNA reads TGTGCCAGCAGCCTAGAAGGCATCGGCGGGAGGGCCATCAATGAGCAGTTCTTC.

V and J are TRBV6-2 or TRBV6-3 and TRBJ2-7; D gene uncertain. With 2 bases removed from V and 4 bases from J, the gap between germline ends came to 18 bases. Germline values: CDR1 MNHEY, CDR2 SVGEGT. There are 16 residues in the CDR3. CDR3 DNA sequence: TGTGCCAGCAGTTACCCTGTGCAGGAAGAACAGTACGAGCAGTACTTC. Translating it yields CASSYPVQEEQYEQYF.

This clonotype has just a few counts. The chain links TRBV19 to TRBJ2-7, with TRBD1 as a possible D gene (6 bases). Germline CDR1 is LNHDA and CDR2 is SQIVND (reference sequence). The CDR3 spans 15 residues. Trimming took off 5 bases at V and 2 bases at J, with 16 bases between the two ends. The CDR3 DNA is TGTGCCAGTAGTCCGGCCGGGACACCACCCTACGAGCAGTACTTC. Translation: CASSPAGTPPYEQYF.

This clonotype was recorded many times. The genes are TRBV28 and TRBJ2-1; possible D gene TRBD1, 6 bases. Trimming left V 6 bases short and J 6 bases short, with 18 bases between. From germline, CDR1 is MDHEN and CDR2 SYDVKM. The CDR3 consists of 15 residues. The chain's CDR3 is CASSDRFGGPNEQFF. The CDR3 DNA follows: TGTGCCAGCAGCGACAGGTTTGGGGGACCCAATGAGCAGTTCTTC.

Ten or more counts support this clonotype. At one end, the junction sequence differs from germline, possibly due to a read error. CDR3: CSAKDGGRYEQYF. The DNA of the CDR3 is TGCAGCGCTAAAGACGGGGGCAGGTACGAGCAGTACTTC. The chain carries TRBV20-1 and TRBJ2-7; the D call may be TRBD1 or TRBD2 (6 bases each). This CDR3 is 13 amino acids long. Germline V gene sequence: CDR1 DFQATT, CDR2 SNEGSKA (reference sequence).

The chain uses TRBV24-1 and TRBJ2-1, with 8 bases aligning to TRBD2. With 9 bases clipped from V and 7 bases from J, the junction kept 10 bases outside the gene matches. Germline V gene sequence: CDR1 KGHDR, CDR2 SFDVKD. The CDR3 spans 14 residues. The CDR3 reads CATRSGTERNEQFF. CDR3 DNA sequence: TGTGCCACCCGTAGCGGGACTGAGAGGAATGAGCAGTTCTTC.

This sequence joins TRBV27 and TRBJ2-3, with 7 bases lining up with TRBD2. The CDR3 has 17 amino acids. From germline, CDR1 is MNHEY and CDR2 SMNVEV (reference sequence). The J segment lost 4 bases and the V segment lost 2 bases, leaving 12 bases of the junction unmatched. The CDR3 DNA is TGTGCCAGCAGTTTAAGACCGGGAGGCGCAGCGGCAGATACGCAGTATTTT. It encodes CASSLRPGGAAADTQYF.

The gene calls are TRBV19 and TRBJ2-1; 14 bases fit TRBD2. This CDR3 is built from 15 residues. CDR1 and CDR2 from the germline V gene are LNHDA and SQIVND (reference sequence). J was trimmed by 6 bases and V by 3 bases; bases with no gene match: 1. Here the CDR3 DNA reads TGTGCCAGTAGTATGGGGACTAGCGGGAGCAATGAGCAGTTCTTC. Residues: CASSMGTSGSNEQFF.

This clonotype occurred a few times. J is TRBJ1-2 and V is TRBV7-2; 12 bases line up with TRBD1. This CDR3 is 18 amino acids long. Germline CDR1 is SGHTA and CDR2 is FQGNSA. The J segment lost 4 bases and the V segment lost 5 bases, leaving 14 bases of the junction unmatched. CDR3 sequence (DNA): TGTGCCAGCAGCGCGGACTCCGGGACAGGGGGCGCAGGCTATGGCTACACCTTC. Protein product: CASSADSGTGGAGYGYTF.

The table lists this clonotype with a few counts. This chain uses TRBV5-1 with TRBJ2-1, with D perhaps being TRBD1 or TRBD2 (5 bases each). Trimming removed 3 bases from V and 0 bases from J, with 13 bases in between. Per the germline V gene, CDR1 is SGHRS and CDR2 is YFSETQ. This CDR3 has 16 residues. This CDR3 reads CASSSGTGNSYNEQFF. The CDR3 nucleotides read TGCGCCAGCAGCTCTGGGACGGGGAACTCCTACAATGAGCAGTTCTTC.

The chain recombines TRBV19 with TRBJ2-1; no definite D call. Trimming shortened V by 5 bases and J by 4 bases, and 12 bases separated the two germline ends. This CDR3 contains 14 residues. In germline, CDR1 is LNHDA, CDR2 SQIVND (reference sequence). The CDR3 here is CASSPTTSYNEQFF. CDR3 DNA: TGTGCCAGTAGTCCTACGACATCATACAATGAGCAGTTCTTC.

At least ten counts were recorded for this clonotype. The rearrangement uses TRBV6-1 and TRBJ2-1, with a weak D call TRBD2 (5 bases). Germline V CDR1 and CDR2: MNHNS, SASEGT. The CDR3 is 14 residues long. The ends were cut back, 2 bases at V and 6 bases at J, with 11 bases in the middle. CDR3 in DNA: TGTGCCAGCAGTGAACCGGGATATCCCAATGAGCAGTTCTTC. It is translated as CASSEPGYPNEQFF.